This T cell receptor (beta chain) was found in a study of control samples from healthy donors and cancer patients. The CDR3 totals 16 residues. The V end was cut by 0 bases, the J end by 2 bases, with 12 bases between. Germline CDR1 reads SGHRS; CDR2 reads YFSETQ. Sequenced by immunoSEQ multiplex PCR; TCRdb stores in-frame clones only, minus some. Counted here are about 93,000 clones, 88% occurring once; the ten biggest clones make up approximately 15%. The J gene is TRBJ1-5, the V gene TRBV5-1; D is ambiguous. Sequences were obtained from blood. The clonotype comes from a woman in her 70s in good health. The CDR3 is CASSLAPGMGNQPQHF. As DNA, the CDR3 is TGCGCCAGCAGCTTGGCCCCTGGTATGGGCAATCAGCCCCAGCATTTT.